These T cell receptor beta chains were read from a single sample in a study of T cell responses to AZD1222 COVID-19 vaccine. Measured with immunoSEQ multiplex PCR; TCRdb has only the in-frame clones, and not every one. The sample yields over 65,000 clones, around 85% seen once. The source was peripheral blood, collected on day 0 of AZD1222 vaccination. The receptors here all came from an adult in good health. The CDR3 runs from the conserved cysteine through the conserved F or W. A D gene is named only where the DNA matches it firmly. Not all rows give a size; the values are once, few, many and, for expanded clones, a class.

-,TRBJ2-7,-,TRBV6-5,TGTGCCAGCAGTATAGATAGATCTTGGCGCGAGCAGTACTTC,CASSIDRSWREQYF
-,TRBJ2-7,-,TRBV7-8,TGTGCCAGCAGCTTAGTGGGACTGAGGTACGAGCAGTACTTC,CASSLVGLRYEQYF
-,TRBJ2-4,-,TRBV21-1,TGTGCCAGCAGCAAATGGAGGGACAGCGGGGCAGCGTTAGCCAAAAACATTCAGTACTTC,CASSKWRDSGAALAKNIQYF
few,TRBJ1-2,-,TRBV7-2,TGTGCCAGCAGCTGGGACTCAGGGAACTATGGCTACACCTTC,CASSWDSGNYGYTF
-,TRBJ1-1,-,TRBV9,TGTGCCAGCAGCGAAACAGGGAAGGTCACTGAAGCTTTCTTT,CASSETGKVTEAFF
-,TRBJ1-4,TRBD1,TRBV3-1/TRBV3-2,TGTGCCAGCAGCCAAACACGCGGGACAGCTACAACTAATGAAAAACTGTTTTTT,CASSQTRGTATTNEKLFF
-,TRBJ2-3,-,TRBV7-2,TGTGCCAGCAGCTCGGGACTTGATACGCAGTATTTT,CASSSGLDTQYF
-,TRBJ2-5,-,TRBV25-1,TGTGCCAGCGGGGCGGGACTTACGTACCAAGAGACCCAGTACTTC,CASGAGLTYQETQYF
-,TRBJ2-1,TRBD2,TRBV6-2/TRBV6-3,TGTGCCAGCAGTTACTCCGAGGGGCAGGGGACTAGGAATGAGCAGTTCTTC,CASSYSEGQGTRNEQFF
-,TRBJ1-6,-,TRBV21-1,TGTGCCAGCAGCAACTGGGTGGGGGACGAGGGTGATTCACCCCTCCACTTT,CASSNWVGDEGDSPLHF
few,TRBJ1-4,-,TRBV2,TGTGCCAGCAGCGTCGGGCCACCCCCTGAAAAACTGTTTTTT,CASSVGPPPEKLFF
-,TRBJ1-6,-,TRBV11-2,TGTGCCAGCACCGCCTTAAAGATGGAGGGGTCACCCCTCCACTTT,CASTALKMEGSPLHF
-,TRBJ2-6,-,TRBV5-5,TGTGCCAGCAGCTCCATGCGAGGGGGGTCTGGGGCCAACGTCCTGACTTTC,CASSSMRGGSGANVLTF
-,TRBJ2-3,TRBD2,TRBV6-5,TGTGCCAGCAGTACCTGGACTAGAGATACGCAGTATTTT,CASSTWTRDTQYF
-,TRBJ2-7,TRBD2,TRBV6-4,TGTGCCAGCAGTGAGCGAGCGGGGTCCTACGAGCAGTACTTC,CASSERAGSYEQYF
-,TRBJ2-5,TRBD2,TRBV28,TGTGCCAGCAGGCGGGTAGCGGGGGAGACCCAGTACTTC,CASRRVAGETQYF
-,TRBJ1-1,TRBD1,TRBV25-1,TGTGCCAGCAGTGGATACAGTGCTCAGGGACAGCCTGAAGCTTTCTTT,CASSGYSAQGQPEAFF
-,TRBJ1-2,-,TRBV7-3,TGTGCCAGCAGCGCTGGGACGGCAGAGGGCTACACCTTC,CASSAGTAEGYTF
-,TRBJ1-2,TRBD1,TRBV5-1,TGCGCCAGCAGCTTGCCGATTCCACAGGGGGCAGGTGGCTACACCTTC,CASSLPIPQGAGGYTF
-,TRBJ2-2,-,TRBV28,TGTGCCAGCAGTTCTTCCGTGGGAGGGGAGCTGTTTTTT,CASSSSVGGELFF
-,TRBJ1-4,TRBD1,TRBV7-6,TGTGCCAGCAGGGGAACAGGGGATAATGAAAAACTGTTTTTT,CASRGTGDNEKLFF
-,TRBJ2-6,-,TRBV11-3,TGTGCCAGCAGCCCCGGAGTCTCTGGGGCCAACGTCCTGACTTTC,CASSPGVSGANVLTF
-,TRBJ1-1,TRBD1,TRBV6-6,TGTGCCAGCAGTAAAGGGACAGGGGGGAAGAACACTGAAGCTTTCTTT,CASSKGTGGKNTEAFF
-,TRBJ2-2,-,TRBV9,TGTGCCAGCAGCGTACCTCGGACTTCGGGACAAACGAACACCGGGGAGCTGTTTTTT,CASSVPRTSGQTNTGELFF
-,TRBJ2-7,-,TRBV6-2/TRBV6-3,TGTGCCAGCAGTTACTCGGGTGGAGGAGCCCTTAACGAGCAGTACTTC,CASSYSGGGALNEQYF
-,TRBJ2-1,-,TRBV11-3,TGTGCCAGCAGCTTAGGGGCAGGGCGGACCTACAATGAGCAGTTCTTC,CASSLGAGRTYNEQFF
-,TRBJ1-2,-,TRBV2,TGTGCCAGCAGTGAAGTTGGGGGTGGCTACACCTTC,CASSEVGGGYTF
-,TRBJ2-7,TRBD2,TRBV29-1,TGCAGCGTTGGCTTGGCTAGCGGGTCTAACTCCTACGAGCAGTACTTC,CSVGLASGSNSYEQYF
-,TRBJ2-7,-,TRBV7-9,TGTGCCAGCAGCCCTAGGGATGAGCAGTACTTC,CASSPRDEQYF
-,TRBJ2-1,-,TRBV7-8,TGTGCCAGCAGCTTAGGGAACTCTTACAATGAGCAGTTCTTC,CASSLGNSYNEQFF
-,TRBJ1-5,-,TRBV30,TGTGCCTGGAGTGTACGGGGAGGCAATCAGCCCCAGCATTTT,CAWSVRGGNQPQHF
-,TRBJ1-2,-,TRBV5-8,TGTGCCAGCAGCTTGGAAGAGGGGTTCTATGGCTACACCTTC,CASSLEEGFYGYTF
once,TRBJ1-5,TRBD1,TRBV19,TGTGCCAGTAGTATACTTGAAGGGGGCGGTCAGCCCCAGCATTTT,CASSILEGGGQPQHF
-,TRBJ2-3,-,TRBV27,TGTGCCAGCAGTTTAACGTTCACGCACACAGATACGCAGTATTTT,CASSLTFTHTDTQYF
-,TRBJ2-7,-,TRBV6-1,TGTGCCAGCAGTGAATCAGGCTGGAGCTCCTACGAGCAGTACTTC,CASSESGWSSYEQYF
-,TRBJ2-7,-,TRBV11-2,TGTGCCAGCAGCTTAGATCAGGAGCAGTACTTC,CASSLDQEQYF
-,TRBJ1-5,-,TRBV28,TGTGCCAGCATTCCCCCTTGGTCGGACCAGCCCCAGCATTTT,CASIPPWSDQPQHF
-,TRBJ2-2,TRBD2,TRBV7-9,TGTGCCAGCAGCTTGGGAGGGATAGGAACCGGGGAGCTGTTTTTT,CASSLGGIGTGELFF
-,TRBJ1-2,TRBD1,TRBV9,TGTGCCAGCAGCGTAGAGGGACAGGGGGCGATGAACTATGGCTACACCTTC,CASSVEGQGAMNYGYTF
-,TRBJ2-1,TRBD2,TRBV19,TGTGCCAGTAGTTTCTCGGCTAGCGGGAGTCCCAATGAGCAGTTCTTC,CASSFSASGSPNEQFF
-,TRBJ1-6,TRBD1,TRBV28,TGTGCCACCTCAGGGGGCCGTTCACCCCTCCACTTT,CATSGGRSPLHF
-,TRBJ2-3,-,TRBV28,TGTGCCAGCAGCCCAGCTGCGCTAGCGACAGCCACAGATACGCAGTATTTT,CASSPAALATATDTQYF
-,TRBJ1-4,TRBD1,TRBV5-1,TGCGCCAGCAGCCCCGGGACAGGGGTTCTTGCAACTAATGAAAAACTGTTTTTT,CASSPGTGVLATNEKLFF
-,TRBJ2-4,TRBD2,TRBV7-2,TGTGCCAGCAGCCGGACTAGCGGGACCGGCATTCAGTACTTC,CASSRTSGTGIQYF
-,TRBJ2-7,-,TRBV5-5,TGTGCCAGCAGCTTGTTACAGCTAGGCTACGAGCAGTACTTC,CASSLLQLGYEQYF
-,TRBJ1-5,-,TRBV10-3,TGTGCCTCATCTCAAGGCAGGGAGAATCAGCCCCAGCATTTT,CASSQGRENQPQHF
-,TRBJ2-2,TRBD1,TRBV3-1/TRBV3-2,TGTGCCAGCAGCCAAAGAACAGGGGGGAACACCGGGGAGCTGTTTTTT,CASSQRTGGNTGELFF
-,TRBJ1-1,-,TRBV14,TGTGCCAGCAGCGAAGGGGGAGTGAACACTGAAGCTTTCTTT,CASSEGGVNTEAFF
-,TRBJ1-1,TRBD1,TRBV6-5,TGTGCCAGCAGACGGACAGGGTTAGTGACTGAAGCTTTCTTT,CASRRTGLVTEAFF